This entry concerns a single TCR beta chain. The sample belongs to a study of blood T cell repertoires in COVID-19. Cohort 3 donors counted as recovered after two negative PCRs, clearance, or resolved symptoms. As processed by the authors: From reference gene primer amplification, estimates of nucleated cell counts were derived. Measured with immunoSEQ multiplex PCR; TCRdb has only the in-frame clones, and not every one. V and J calls plus clone size are reproduced from that table; the DNA served to infer D and trimming. This sample has over 250,000 clones, with around nine tenths found just once. This sequence originates from a woman in her thirties who had recovered from COVID-19. Sequenced input: PBMCs or T cells enriched from blood (not recorded which).

CDR3 sequence: CASSEEGVSYTGELFF. CDR3 bases: TGTGCCAGCAGCGAAGAGGGGGTTAGCTACACCGGGGAGCTGTTTTTT. The chain carries TRBV9 and TRBJ2-2; weak D call: TRBD1 (6 bases). Germline CDR1 and CDR2: SGDLS and YYNGEE. The V and J ends lost 3 bases and 3 bases respectively, with 15 bases between them. This CDR3 is 16 amino acids long.